The 21 T cell receptor beta chains given below trace back to one sample, sequenced in a study of early T cells in non-severe SARS-CoV-2 infection. TCRdb reprocessed the 5' RACE reads via MiXCR and lists one record per CDR3 protein. Among roughly 72,000 distinct CDR3 sequences listed, more than 10% were seen once. The sample consisted of whole blood. The source is an adult who was a healthcare worker with PCR-confirmed SARS-CoV-2 infection or an uninfected control (not recorded which).

J is TRBJ1-1 and V is TRBV12-3 or TRBV12-4; D is unresolved. V lost 2 bases, J lost 6 bases, and 10 bases lay in between. The CDR3 has 13 amino acids. The CDR3, as DNA: TGTGCCAGCAGTTTACGTTCGGTAGCTGAAGCTTTCTTT. Translating it yields CASSLRSVAEAFF.

This clonotype was detected a few times. The chain is built from TRBV20-1 and TRBJ1-1; 10 bases are a match to TRBD1. J was trimmed by 4 bases and V by 5 bases; bases with no gene match: 4. Germline V lookup: CDR1 DFQATT, CDR2 SNEGSKA (reference sequence). The CDR3 loop spans 13 amino acids. Here the CDR3 reads CSAPDRGGTEAFF. CDR3 DNA: TGCAGTGCTCCGGACAGGGGGGGCACTGAAGCTTTCTTT.

This clonotype was detected only a few times. This chain joins TRBV4-3 and TRBJ2-6; TRBD2 is a possible D gene (5 bases). Germline values: CDR1 LGHNA, CDR2 YSLEER. The CDR3 has 14 amino acids. V was trimmed by 1 base and J by 8 bases, leaving 9 bases between them. This chain's CDR3 is CASSQGGRSNVLTF. CDR3 in DNA: TGCGCCAGCAGCCAAGGTGGGAGATCCAACGTCCTGACTTTC.

There are a few counts of this clonotype. The V call is TRBV6-4, the J call TRBJ2-3; TRBD1 agrees at 9 bases. The V segment lost 4 bases and the J segment 3 bases; nucleotides outside the gene matches: 5. The CDR3 runs to 15 residues. Germline assignment: CDR1 MRHNA and CDR2 SNTAGT. The CDR3 loop is CASSVNRGLTDTQYF. The CDR3 DNA follows: TGTGCCAGCAGTGTAAACAGGGGGCTAACAGATACGCAGTATTTT.

CDR3 nucleotide sequence: TGTGCCAGCAGTTACATGGTAGCGGGAGACGGTGAGCAGTTCTTC. Amino acids: CASSYMVAGDGEQFF. The gene calls are TRBV6-5 and TRBJ2-1, with 9 bases fitting TRBD2. With V trimmed by 2 bases and J by 9 bases, 8 bases remained unmatched. The CDR3 extends over 15 amino acids. Germline assignment: CDR1 MNHEY and CDR2 SVGAGI.

This clonotype was seen ten or more times. This chain links TRBV28 with TRBJ2-3; the D call may be TRBD1 or TRBD2 (5 bases each). Germline assignment: CDR1 MDHEN and CDR2 SYDVKM. Trimming took 2 bases from V and 4 from J, leaving 10 bases between them. CDR3 length equals 14 residues. For the CDR3, the DNA is TGTGCCAGCAGTTTAGGAAGGGACCCAGATACGCAGTATTTT. It specifies CASSLGRDPDTQYF.

The rearrangement links TRBV27 to TRBJ2-7; D is unresolved. The CDR3 is 8 residues long. The germline CDR1 and CDR2 sequences are MNHEY and SMNVEV (reference sequence). The CDR3 DNA reads as TGTGCTCGCTACGAGCAGTACTTC. As protein: CARYEQYF.

In its sample, this clonotype was seen many times. The chain has TRBV24-1 and TRBJ2-2, with 8 bases matching TRBD2. V was pared by 4 bases and J by 3 bases, with 9 bases of the junction left unmatched. Germline-derived CDR1 and CDR2 are KGHDR and SFDVKD. CDR3 length: 17 amino acids. The CDR3 DNA reads TGTGCCACCAGTGAGACCGGGAGGGGTTGGGACACCGGGGAGCTGTTTTTT. Protein: CATSETGRGWDTGELFF.

This clonotype was seen repeatedly, ten times or more. The V call is TRBV7-2, the J call TRBJ2-1; D unclear. This CDR3 is 15 amino acids long. V was trimmed by 3 bases and J by 9 bases, leaving 18 bases between them. Germline CDR1 and CDR2: SGHTA and FQGNSA. DNA for the CDR3: TGTGCCAGCAGCTTGGGTCAAGCGAAGTTTGGTGAGCAGTTCTTC. The encoded protein is CASSLGQAKFGEQFF.

This clonotype has ten or more counts. The rearrangement links TRBV7-8 to TRBJ2-2; 12 bases align to TRBD2. CDR3 size: 16 residues. Germline values: CDR1 SGHVS, CDR2 FQNEAQ. After removal of 3 bases from V and 6 bases from J, the junction contained 5 bases not matched to a gene. CDR3 DNA sequence: TGTGCCAGCAGCTTCCCTAGACTAGCGGGAGCCGGGGAGCTGTTTTTT. This encodes CASSFPRLAGAGELFF.

This clonotype was picked up many times. The V gene is TRBV5-1, the J gene TRBJ2-5, with 15 bases identical to TRBD2. CDR1 SGHRS and CDR2 YFSETQ come from the germline V gene. The CDR3 spans 17 residues. V lost 5 bases to trimming and J lost 1 base; unmatched junction nucleotides: 6. DNA of the CDR3: TGCGCCAGCAGTCCTGGGACTAGCGGGGGGATCCAAGAGACCCAGTACTTC. This translates into CASSPGTSGGIQETQYF.

This clonotype was seen at least ten times. The DNA of the CDR3 is TGTGCCAGCAGCTTAGTGTCTAGCGGAGGCTACGAGCAGTACTTC. Translated: CASSLVSSGGYEQYF. The chain couples TRBV7-2 to TRBJ2-7; 7 nucleotides line up with TRBD2. V lost 1 base and J lost 3; bases outside the gene matches: 6. CDR3 size: 15 residues. Germline V CDR1 and CDR2: SGHTA, FQGNSA.

This clonotype occurred a few times. V gene TRBV2 combines with J gene TRBJ1-6, with D perhaps matching TRBD1 (5 bases). The CDR3 runs 17 residues. Germline V lookup: CDR1 SNHLY, CDR2 FYNNEI. V gave up 10 bases and J gave up 4 bases, with 23 bases separating them. The CDR3 nucleotides are TGTGCCACCTCACTCCGGGACCCCGGACGGTATAATTCACCCCTCCACTTT. This encodes CATSLRDPGRYNSPLHF.

This clonotype was seen repeatedly, ten times or more. The gene calls are TRBV6-2 or TRBV6-3 and TRBJ2-7; D not resolved. Germline V lookup: CDR1 MNHEY, CDR2 SVGEGT. V was shortened by 4 bases and J by 4 bases, with 8 bases between the two germline ends. The CDR3 is made up of 12 amino acids. Here the CDR3 DNA reads TGTGCCAGCAGTTCCGAAAGATACGAGCAGTACTTC. Encoded protein: CASSSERYEQYF.

This clonotype showed up just once. Possible read error: a much larger clone is one base away. The chain combines TRBV7-6 with TRBJ2-3, with TRBD2 matching over 15 bases. This CDR3 is built from 17 residues. CDR1 is SGHVS and CDR2 is FNYEAQ in the germline V gene. Here the CDR3 reads CASSSGLAGGGTDTRYF. CDR3 nucleotide sequence: TGTGCCAGCAGCTCGGGACTAGCGGGGGGTGGCACAGATACGCGGTATTTT. The complete variable domain, with remaining parts taken from reference TRBV7-6 and TRBJ2-3, reads GAGVSQSPRYKVTKRGQDVALRCDPISGHVSLYWYRQALGQGPEFLTYFNYEAQQDKSGLPNDRFSAERPEGSISTLTIQRTEQRDSAMYRCASSSGLAGGGTDTRYFGPGTRLTVL.

This clonotype was detected only a few times. The chain recombines TRBV7-2 with TRBJ2-1; 7 bases fit TRBD2. The trim removed 5 bases at V and 3 bases at J, leaving 13 bases unmatched. CDR3 length: 17 amino acids. Germline values: CDR1 SGHTA, CDR2 FQGNSA. The CDR3 region is CASSPGPSGNFYNEQFF. The CDR3, as DNA: TGTGCCAGCAGCCCAGGTCCTAGCGGCAATTTCTACAATGAGCAGTTCTTC.

This clonotype came up a few times. This chain connects TRBV27 to TRBJ1-5; TRBD1 might be the D (5 bases). V lost 5 bases to trimming and J lost 9 bases, with 17 bases between them. There are 14 residues in the CDR3. Germline V lookup: CDR1 MNHEY, CDR2 SMNVEV (reference sequence). The CDR3 region is CASSPGTLDRPQHF. CDR3 coding DNA: TGTGCCAGCAGTCCCGGGACCCTCGATCGGCCCCAGCATTTT.

This chain joins TRBV7-9 and TRBJ2-1; 10 bases are shared with TRBD1. Germline loops: CDR1 SEHNR, CDR2 FQNEAQ (reference sequence). The CDR3 has 19 amino acids. With V trimmed by 5 bases and J by 9 bases, 22 bases remained unmatched. The CDR3 nucleotides are TGTGCCAGCAGCGAGGACAAGTACAATACTGGGGACAGGGGTGGTGAGCAGTTCTTC. The encoded protein is CASSEDKYNTGDRGGEQFF.

This clonotype was detected a few times. This chain links TRBV18 with TRBJ2-1, with TRBD2 matching 10 bases. Germline V lookup: CDR1 KGHSH, CDR2 LQKENI. The V and J ends lost 3 bases and 7 bases, in that order; junction bases with no gene match: 3. The CDR3 contains 14 residues. The DNA of the CDR3 is TGTGCCAGCTCACCGGGACTAGCGATGAATGAGCAGTTCTTC. It codes for CASSPGLAMNEQFF.

This clonotype was seen at least ten times. The gene calls are TRBV14 and TRBJ2-7; D is perhaps TRBD1 or TRBD2 (5 bases each). The CDR3 length is 15 residues. Germline V gene data show CDR1 as SGHDN and CDR2 as FVKESK. V lost 0 bases and J lost 0, with 9 bases in between. DNA of the CDR3: TGTGCCAGCAGCCAAGACCCAGGGAGCTCCTACGAGCAGTACTTC. It translates to CASSQDPGSSYEQYF.

The chain links TRBV10-2 to TRBJ1-1; D is undetermined. V was clipped by 7 bases and J by 2 bases, with 8 bases between them. The CDR3 has 12 residues. The germline V gene encodes CDR1 WSHSY and CDR2 SAAADI. The CDR3 reads CASKNINTEAFF. CDR3 nucleotide sequence: TGCGCCAGCAAAAACATCAACACTGAAGCTTTCTTT.